The entry below gives a single T cell receptor beta chain sequence along with its context. The data belong to a study of blood T cell repertoires in COVID-19. Background on the study: Donors in the United States, Italy and Spain gave samples during acute or convalescent COVID-19. PBMCs, B-cell-depleted T cells, or T cells were the source of the cDNA or gDNA that made up the material.

As handled by the study authors: Scientists estimated how many nucleated cells there were by amplifying reference gene primers. Using immunoSEQ multiplex PCR, the repertoire was profiled, and TCRdb retains in-frame clones only, with some absent. V, J and clone size were drawn from that table, and D and trimming were deduced from the DNA. The table shows 110,000 to 150,000 clones, with over 80% occurring only once. Germline CDR1 SGHRS, CDR2 YFSETQ. The V and J ends lost 4 bases and 0 bases respectively, with 11 bases between them. The CDR3 runs to 15 residues. This clonotype was sampled from a woman aged 80 or over with acute or convalescent COVID-19. The chain carries TRBV5-1 and TRBJ2-1; D ambiguous. Sequenced: peripheral blood. This CDR3 reads CASSPPTTSYNEQFF. The DNA of the CDR3 is TGCGCCAGCAGCCCACCTACTACCTCCTACAATGAGCAGTTCTTC.